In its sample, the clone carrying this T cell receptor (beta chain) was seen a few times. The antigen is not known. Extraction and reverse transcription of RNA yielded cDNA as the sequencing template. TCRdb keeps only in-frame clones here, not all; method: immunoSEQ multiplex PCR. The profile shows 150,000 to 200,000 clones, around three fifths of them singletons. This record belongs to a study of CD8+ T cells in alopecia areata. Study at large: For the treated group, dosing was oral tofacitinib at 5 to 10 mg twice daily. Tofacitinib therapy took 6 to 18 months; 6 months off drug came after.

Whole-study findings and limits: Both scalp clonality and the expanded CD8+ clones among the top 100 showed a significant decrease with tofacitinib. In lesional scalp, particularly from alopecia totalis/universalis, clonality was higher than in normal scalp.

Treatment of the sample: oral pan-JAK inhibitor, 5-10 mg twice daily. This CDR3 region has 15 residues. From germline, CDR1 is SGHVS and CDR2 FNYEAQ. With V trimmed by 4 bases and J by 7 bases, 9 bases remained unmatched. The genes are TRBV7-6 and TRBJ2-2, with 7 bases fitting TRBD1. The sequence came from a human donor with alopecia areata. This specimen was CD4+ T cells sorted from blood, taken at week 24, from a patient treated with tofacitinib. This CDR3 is CASSSATGRIGELFF. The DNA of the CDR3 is TGTGCCAGCAGCTCCGCGACAGGGCGCATCGGGGAGCTGTTTTTT.